The entry that follows covers one TCR beta chain sequence. Its antigen remains unknown. Between the trimmed V and J ends, which lost 4 bases and 1 base, there was a span of 16 bases. The CDR3 contains 17 residues. The germline gives CDR1 KGHSH, CDR2 LQKENI. The source of the sample is a study of T cell responses to AZD1222 COVID-19 vaccine. The study's findings and limits: Just 5 to 7 AZD1222 recipients were seropositive at baseline.

Sequencing was performed with immunoSEQ multiplex PCR; in TCRdb, only in-frame clones are kept and a portion is missing. The sample holds 130,000 or so clones, roughly 90% seen once. The clonotype originates from an adult in good health. This chain connects TRBV18 to TRBJ2-2; D unclear. This sample comprised peripheral blood, obtained on day 0 of AZD1222 vaccination. The CDR3 nucleotides are TGTGCCAGCTCACTCCGCCGGGCAAGTCTGAACACCGGGGAGCTGTTTTTT. Its protein product is CASSLRRASLNTGELFF.